This T cell receptor beta chain comes out of a study of spatial heterogeneity in lung cancer (dated by TCRdb to about 2019). For context, the study as a whole: Beta-chain transcripts were consistently detected in greater numbers than alpha-chain transcripts, which likely reflects a higher abundance of beta-chain transcripts. In the raw uncorrected reads, each unique combination of TCR and UMI appeared more than ten times on average. TCR alpha and beta repertoires were quantitatively compared across multiple tumor regions, matched nontumor lung and blood in non-small cell lung cancer. TCR repertoire features were related to nonsynonymous mutation counts determined by whole-exome sequencing of tumor tissue. Both alpha and beta chains were TCR-sequenced in samples taken at surgery, namely 220 tumor regions, fewer than 85 matched nontumor lung samples and about 58 PBMC samples. Study-wide conclusions, independent of this receptor: Confirming at a functional level the hypothesis that regional TCRs recognize regional mutations was considered to require additional single-cell paired TCR alpha and beta sequencing. Ubiquitous expanded tumor TCRs were detected in blood more often at tumor resection than at routine follow-up.

This clonotype has more than one count but fewer than ten. Its antigen is unknown. Within one base of it there is no much larger clone, and no base qualities were kept. The sample's time point label, in plain terms: sample taken at primary tumor resection. The donors were 65 to 90 patients from the lung TRACERx cohort who had early-stage, untreated non-small cell lung cancer. TCR sequencing used whole RNA extracted from tumor and nontumor lung tissue, or from cryopreserved PBMC samples, without cell sorting. Only patients for whom sufficient RNA was available from at least two tumor regions were selected for TCR sequencing. CDR1 and CDR2 (LGHNA, YSLEER) derive from the germline V gene. After removal of 1 base from V and 0 bases from J, the junction retains 3 bases not matched to a gene. From the cysteine up to the phenylalanine, the CDR3 has a length of 16 residues. Only the CDR3 DNA is retained, 48 bases long and in frame from the first base.

The library was produced with 5' RACE. Instrument on record: NextSeq 500. In the TCR library protocol, a unique molecular identifier was attached to each TCR cDNA molecule so that PCR and sequencing errors could be corrected. In the authors' own workflow: Decombinator tools were used for TCR identification, UMI-based error correction and CDR3 extraction. TCRs above a frequency of 2 per 1,000, corresponding to the top 1% of the tumor frequency distribution, were defined as expanded. Renyi diversity was calculated using the R vegan package after each repertoire was subsampled 100 times to 5,000 TCRs. CDR3 similarity networks were built from amino acid triplet string-kernel similarity, with CDR3s being connected when pairwise similarity was above 0.82. TCRdb reran the public reads through fastp at Q25 and MiXCR, keeping productive beta chains. Rows with one shared CDR3 protein collapse into an entry with the most common genes and DNA. For this entry, the V and J calls and clone size follow TCRdb and not the study's own pipeline. The sample table holds about 36,000 distinct CDR3 sequences, of which less than 9% were seen once. Clones ranked in the top ten supply 29% of the sample.

The clonotype comes from a female donor with early-stage non-small cell lung cancer. The sequence is built from TRBV4-3 and TRBJ2-4; 7 middle bases align to TRBD2. The input for sequencing was PBMCs, taken at surgery. CDR3 reads: CASSQGLALAKNIQYF. The nucleotides are TGCGCCAGCAGCCAAGGACTAGCTCTAGCCAAAAACATTCAGTACTTC.